The 16 T cell receptor beta chains below were found in one sample sequenced in a study of T cells in tumors after PD-1 blockade. Generated by immunoSEQ multiplex PCR, the TCRdb table keeps only in-frame clones and is missing some. The sample shows some 1,500 clones, around 66% of them seen only once. The material sequenced was tumor tissue, taken before anti-PD-1 treatment. Receptors were obtained from a human donor with basal cell carcinoma.

The genes are TRBV28 and TRBJ1-3, with D possibly matching TRBD1 (5 bases). V was clipped by 3 bases and J by 7 bases, with 13 bases between them. CDR3 length equals 14 residues. Germline loops: CDR1 MDHEN, CDR2 SYDVKM. CDR3 sequence: CASSLGQGINTIYF. The CDR3 bases are TGTGCCAGCAGTTTGGGTCAGGGTATTAACACCATATATTTT. Combining the CDR3 with reference TRBV28 and TRBJ1-3 gives the whole variable domain DVKVTQSSRYLVKRTGEKVFLECVQDMDHENMFWYRQDPGLGLRLIYFSYDVKMKEKGDIPEGYSVSREKKERFSLILESASTNQTSMYLCASSLGQGINTIYFGEGSWLTVV.

This sequence joins TRBV9 and TRBJ1-6; perhaps TRBD1 as D (6 bases). The CDR3 has 13 residues. Between the trimmed V and J ends, which lost 10 bases and 7 bases, there was a span of 15 bases. Per the germline V gene, CDR1 is SGDLS and CDR2 is YYNGEE. The CDR3 here is CADGGQLNSPLHF. CDR3 bases: TGTGCCGATGGGGGCCAGCTGAATTCACCCCTCCACTTT.

This clone was seen once. The chain links TRBV2 to TRBJ2-7; the match to TRBD2 covers 9 bases. The J segment lost 9 bases and the V segment lost 3 bases, leaving 9 bases of the junction unmatched. The CDR3 spans 14 residues. CDR1 is SNHLY and CDR2 is FYNNEI in the germline V gene. The CDR3 DNA reads as TGTGCCAGCAGTGAGTCTAGCGGGGCCCGGAGGCAGTACTTC. Protein sequence: CASSESSGARRQYF.

This clone was seen more than once but under ten times. V gene TRBV2 combines with J gene TRBJ1-2; D is perhaps TRBD1 (6 bases). The CDR3 spans 15 residues. V dropped 4 bases and J dropped 8 bases, with 20 bases sitting between them. Germline V gene sequence: CDR1 SNHLY, CDR2 FYNNEI. CDR3 coding DNA: TGTGCCAGCAGTGGAACTACAGGGATTCAAGGCGGCTACACCTTC. This sequence encodes CASSGTTGIQGGYTF.

CDR3 in amino acids: CASSQSPGGKQFF. Written as DNA, the CDR3 is TGTGCCAGCAGCCAGTCCCCAGGGGGCAAGCAGTTCTTC. The chain links TRBV14 to TRBJ2-1, with 8 positions matching TRBD1. The germline V gene encodes CDR1 SGHDN and CDR2 FVKESK. The junction had 6 bases not matched to a gene; V was cut back by 3 bases and J by 11 bases. CDR3 length: 13 amino acids. Full variable domain (outside the CDR3, taken from reference TRBV14 and TRBJ2-1): EAGVTQFPSHSVIEKGQTVTLRCDPISGHDNLYWYRRVMGKEIKFLLHFVKESKQDESGMPNNRFLAERTGGTYSTLKVQPAELEDSGVYFCASSQSPGGKQFFGPGTRLTVL.

A remark on this clone: One junction end does not reproduce the germline sequence, and a read error may be involved. Other DNA sequences of this sample code for an identical CDR3. This rearrangement joins TRBV6-5 to TRBJ2-2; 9 bases are shared with TRBD2. Germline CDR1 is MNHEY and CDR2 is SVGAGI. The CDR3 covers 13 residues. CDR3 residues: CGGAAGGAGELFF. The CDR3 DNA sequence: TGCGGGGGGGCCGCGGGGGGGGCCGGGGAGCTGTTTTTT.

The chain recombines TRBV10-2 with TRBJ1-3; D is unresolved. The V end was cut by 2 bases, the J end by 0 bases, with 5 bases between. Germline CDR1 is WSHSY and CDR2 is SAAADI. This CDR3 is built from 14 residues. CDR3 sequence reads: CASSEASSGNTIYF. CDR3 DNA: TGCGCCAGCAGTGAGGCGAGCTCTGGAAACACCATATATTTT.

This clone was picked up a small number of times. V gene TRBV3-1 (or the pseudogene TRBV3-2) combines with J gene TRBJ2-7; no clear D. CDR3 length: 11 amino acids. The germline CDR1 and CDR2 sequences are LGHDT and YNNKEL (reference sequence). V was pared by 3 bases and J by 5 bases, with 5 bases between. The CDR3 protein is CASSHLDEQYF. CDR3 DNA: TGTGCCAGCAGCCACTTGGACGAGCAGTACTTC.

This clone was seen a single time. The V gene is TRBV9, the J gene TRBJ2-1, with 11 bases aligning to TRBD2. V dropped 0 bases and J dropped 4; count of bases not matched to a gene: 12. Germline CDR1 and CDR2: SGDLS and YYNGEE. The CDR3 has 19 amino acids. The CDR3 region is CASSVDRVPGTSGYNEQFF. The CDR3 nucleotides are TGTGCCAGCAGCGTAGACAGGGTCCCCGGGACTAGCGGTTACAATGAGCAGTTCTTC.

V gene TRBV18 combines with J gene TRBJ1-2; D is possibly TRBD1 (5 bases). There are 15 residues in the CDR3. The V and J ends lost 4 bases and 5 bases respectively, with 17 bases between them. The germline gives CDR1 KGHSH, CDR2 LQKENI. The CDR3 region has the DNA TGTGCCAGCTCACTTTCTCCCGGGACTCATTATGGCTACACCTTC. Its protein is CASSLSPGTHYGYTF.

The chain combines TRBV3-1 (or the pseudogene TRBV3-2) with TRBJ1-4, with 9 positions matching TRBD1. Trimming took 4 bases from V and 8 from J; bases not matched to a gene: 14. Germline V lookup: CDR1 LGHDT, CDR2 YNNKEL (reference sequence). CDR3 length: 17 amino acids. CDR3 protein: CASSPQPGTGPGEKLFF. In DNA, the CDR3 is TGTGCCAGCAGCCCCCAACCCGGGACAGGGCCAGGGGAAAAACTGTTTTTT.

The rearrangement joins TRBV6-4 to TRBJ2-3; the match to TRBD2 covers 9 bases. Germline values: CDR1 MRHNA, CDR2 SNTAGT. The V gene end was trimmed by 3 bases and the J gene end by 6 bases; junction bases not matched to a gene: 7. CDR3 length: 15 amino acids. The CDR3 loop is CASSEGIAGADTQYF. DNA for the CDR3: TGTGCCAGCAGTGAAGGGATAGCGGGAGCGGATACGCAGTATTTT.

For the CDR3, the DNA is TGCGCCAGCAGTGTAGGAGCGGGAGGGGATACGCAGTATTTT. Its protein product is CASSVGAGGDTQYF. The V call is TRBV10-1, the J call TRBJ2-3; 10 nucleotides align to TRBD2. This CDR3 comprises 14 residues. J was trimmed by 6 bases and V by 4 bases; bases with no gene match: 4. The germline V gene has CDR1 WNHNN and CDR2 SYGVQD (reference sequence).

In this sample, this clone turned up once. The rearrangement joins TRBV6-5 to TRBJ2-7; D is perhaps TRBD1 (6 bases). The CDR3 spans 14 residues. Germline lookup yields CDR1 MNHEY and CDR2 SVGAGI. Deletions cut 6 bases from V and 7 bases from J, with 19 bases between. The CDR3 DNA reads TGTGCCAGCAGCCCCTCCGGGCAGGGGCGAGAGCAGTACTTC. Translating it yields CASSPSGQGREQYF.

J is TRBJ2-5 and V is TRBV19, with D unresolved. V lost 5 bases, J lost 5 bases, and 12 bases lay in between. The CDR3 length is 13 residues. The germline CDR1 and CDR2 sequences are LNHDA and SQIVND (reference sequence). The CDR3 loop is CASSPRVGETQYF. CDR3 nucleotide sequence: TGTGCCAGTAGTCCAAGGGTAGGGGAGACCCAGTACTTC.

V gene TRBV6-5 combines with J gene TRBJ1-1; possible D gene TRBD1, 5 bases. CDR1 and CDR2 from the germline V gene are MNHEY and SVGAGI. The CDR3 totals 13 residues. V lost 6 bases and J 4 bases, leaving 12 bases between the germline ends. The CDR3 sequence: CASSKRGSTEAFF. Written as DNA, the CDR3 is TGTGCCAGCAGCAAACGGGGGAGCACTGAAGCTTTCTTT.